Listed below are T cell receptor beta chains from one sample, sequenced in a study of cytomegalovirus exposure and HLA in healthy donors. Assay: immunoSEQ multiplex PCR; the TCRdb copy retains only in-frame clones and omits some. The table shows some 130,000 clones, with about 80% occurring only once. The sequencing sample was made of PBMCs. All receptors come from a middle-aged man in good health and CMV-seropositive. The CDR3 runs from the conserved cysteine through the conserved F or W. The D gene is left open where the match is weak. Clone size, where shown, is once, few, many, or a class for clones that have expanded.

V,D,size,J,DNA,CDR3
TRBV27,NA,NA,TRBJ2-1,TGTGCCAGCAGTTTATGGGGCCAGAGCTCCTACAATGAGCAGTTCTTC,CASSLWGQSSYNEQFF
TRBV6-6,NA,NA,TRBJ1-1,TGTGCCAGCTTAGGACAGAACACTGAAGCTTTCTTT,CASLGQNTEAFF
TRBV19,TRBD2,NA,TRBJ2-1,TGTGCCAGTAGTATAGTGGGACTAGGGAATGAGCAGTTCTTC,CASSIVGLGNEQFF
TRBV27,NA,NA,TRBJ1-2,TGTGCCAGCAGTTTGAGAGCTAACTATGGCTACACCTTC,CASSLRANYGYTF
TRBV28,NA,few,TRBJ2-7,TGTGCCAGCAGAACGCACCGGGACTCACCGTATCAGCAGTACTTC,CASRTHRDSPYQQYF
TRBV10-3,TRBD2,NA,TRBJ2-7,TGTGCCATCAGTGTTACTAGCGGGAGATACTATAACGAGCAGTACTTC,CAISVTSGRYYNEQYF
TRBV27,NA,NA,TRBJ1-3,TGTGCCAGCAGTTTGACCAGGGAGGCCGGAAACACCATATATTTT,CASSLTREAGNTIYF
TRBV7-9,TRBD2,NA,TRBJ2-7,TGTTCCAGCAGCTTATTTGGTAGCGGGACCTACGAGCAGTACTTC,CSSSLFGSGTYEQYF
TRBV7-9,TRBD1,NA,TRBJ1-5,TGTGCCAGCAGCTTATCAGACAGGGGGTACCAGCCCCAGCATTTT,CASSLSDRGYQPQHF
TRBV2,TRBD2,NA,TRBJ2-7,TGTGCCAGCATCGGACTAGCGGGATTCTCCTACGAGCAGTACTTC,CASIGLAGFSYEQYF
TRBV30,TRBD1,NA,TRBJ1-1,TGTGCCTGGAGTTTAGGGACAGTAAACACTGAAGCTTTCTTT,CAWSLGTVNTEAFF
TRBV6-1,TRBD1,NA,TRBJ1-2,TGTGCCAGCAATACCGACAGGGGGCTTTATGGCTACACCTTC,CASNTDRGLYGYTF
TRBV11-3,NA,NA,TRBJ2-2,TGTGCCAGCAGCTCCGCAGGGGCACCCGGGGAGCTGTTTTTT,CASSSAGAPGELFF
TRBV7-3,NA,NA,TRBJ2-2,TGTGCCAGCAGCTCTAGAGGTCCCGGGGAGCTGTTTTTT,CASSSRGPGELFF
TRBV5-1,NA,NA,TRBJ2-2,TGCGCCAGCAGCTTGGTGGGACACTACACCGGGGAGCTGTTTTTT,CASSLVGHYTGELFF
TRBV23-1,NA,NA,TRBJ2-7,TGCGCCAGTAGGATGGGAGGAGGCGAGCAGTACTTC,CASRMGGGEQYF